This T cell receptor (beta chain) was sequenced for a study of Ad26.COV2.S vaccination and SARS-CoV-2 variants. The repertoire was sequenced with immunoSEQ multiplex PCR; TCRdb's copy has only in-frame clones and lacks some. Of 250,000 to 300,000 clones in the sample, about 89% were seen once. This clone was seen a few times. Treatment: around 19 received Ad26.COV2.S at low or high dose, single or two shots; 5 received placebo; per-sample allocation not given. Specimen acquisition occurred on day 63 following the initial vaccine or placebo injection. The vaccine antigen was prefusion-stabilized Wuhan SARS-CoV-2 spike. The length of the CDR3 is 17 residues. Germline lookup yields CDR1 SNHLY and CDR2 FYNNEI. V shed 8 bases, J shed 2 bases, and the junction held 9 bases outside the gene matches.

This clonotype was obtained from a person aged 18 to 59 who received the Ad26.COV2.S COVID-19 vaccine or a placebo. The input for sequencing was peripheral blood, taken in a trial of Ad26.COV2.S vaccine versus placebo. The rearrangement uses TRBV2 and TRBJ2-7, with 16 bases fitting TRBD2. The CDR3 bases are TGTGCCAGCGTATCGGGACTAGCGGGGGGGAGAGCCTACGAGCAGTACTTC. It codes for CASVSGLAGGRAYEQYF.